Presented here are 2 T cell receptor beta chains from one specimen sequenced in a study of blood T cell repertoires in COVID-19. Sequencing used immunoSEQ multiplex PCR; TCRdb keeps in-frame clones, though not all of them. The sample lists about 120,000 clones; roughly three quarters were seen once. The sequenced sample was peripheral blood. The receptors stem from a man in his forties or fifties with active or convalescent COVID-19.

This chain links TRBV30 with TRBJ2-3, with 7 nucleotides matching TRBD2. The CDR3 has 13 residues. Germline V lookup: CDR1 GTSNPN, CDR2 SVGIG (reference sequence). The trim removed 7 bases at V and 2 bases at J, leaving 6 bases unmatched. The CDR3 nucleotides read TGTGCCTTAAAACTAGCGATCACAGATACGCAGTATTTT. Its protein product is CALKLAITDTQYF.

The chain uses TRBV19 and TRBJ1-2; 7 bases are a match to TRBD1. CDR1 and CDR2 (germline): LNHDA, SQIVND (reference sequence). V dropped 8 bases and J dropped 12; count of bases not matched to a gene: 12. This CDR3 is 12 amino acids long. The CDR3 DNA sequence: TGTGCCAGTTTGTCCAAAGGGGACAGTCACACCTTC. Translated: CASLSKGDSHTF.